Below are 29 T cell receptor beta chains sequenced from a single sample in a study of shared T cell receptors in the human thymus. Some clones are missing from TCRdb's copy, which holds only in-frame ones; the method was immunoSEQ multiplex PCR. The sample holds about 660,000 clones, 88% seen once. The same sample was also studied in work on human thymus T cells.

Sequenced material: thymocytes. The source is a boy in the first two years of life with a congenital heart defect.

The J gene is TRBJ1-4, the V gene TRBV28; 8 bases line up with TRBD1. The CDR3 extends over 14 amino acids. The junction had 5 bases not matched to a gene; V was cut back by 5 bases and J by 6 bases. The germline V gene encodes CDR1 MDHEN and CDR2 SYDVKM. In DNA, the CDR3 is TGTGCCAGCAGTGGGGACAGGTCTTATGAAAAACTGTTTTTT. Its translation: CASSGDRSYEKLFF.

The CDR3 reads CASSPRDRVRVQPQHF. The CDR3 nucleotides are TGTGCCAGCAGTCCCCGAGACAGGGTCAGAGTTCAGCCCCAGCATTTT. The chain links TRBV27 to TRBJ1-5; 7 nucleotides line up with TRBD1. The CDR3 spans 16 residues. Germline CDR1 is MNHEY and CDR2 is SMNVEV (reference sequence). With V trimmed by 5 bases and J by 6 bases, 13 bases remained unmatched.

The genes are TRBV4-3 and TRBJ2-1, with 14 positions matching TRBD2. This CDR3 has 20 residues. Germline assignment: CDR1 LGHNA and CDR2 YSLEER. Germline trimming cut 1 base from V and 6 bases from J; bases unmatched to any gene: 14. The CDR3 DNA reads TGCGCCAGCAGCCAAGCACCTAGACTAGCGGGAGGGCCGGTGATCAATGAGCAGTTCTTC. Translated, it gives CASSQAPRLAGGPVINEQFF.

The rearrangement links TRBV4-3 to TRBJ2-7, with 7 bases lining up with TRBD2. J lost 0 bases, V lost 1 base, and 3 bases had no gene match. The CDR3 covers 15 residues. CDR1 is LGHNA, CDR2 YSLEER, per germline. The DNA for the CDR3 is TGCGCCAGCAGCCAAGTGGGGGGGGGCTCCTACGAGCAGTACTTC. Translation gives CASSQVGGGSYEQYF.

The CDR3 DNA sequence: TGTGCCAGCAGCTGGGGGACCACAGGGGGAGAAAACACCATATATTTT. Translated: CASSWGTTGGENTIYF. The chain combines TRBV7-2 with TRBJ1-3; 8 nucleotides match TRBD1. The CDR3 extends over 16 amino acids. The germline gives CDR1 SGHTA, CDR2 FQGNSA. V trimming: 4 bases; J trimming: 6 bases; junction bases outside the gene matches: 11.

The chain couples TRBV4-3 to TRBJ1-4; D is uncertain. The germline V gene has CDR1 LGHNA and CDR2 YSLEER. The CDR3 spans 18 residues. Trimming pared 0 bases from V and 7 bases from J, leaving 21 bases between. The CDR3 here is CASSQDWGPGSGVEKLFF. CDR3 nucleotides: TGCGCCAGCAGCCAAGATTGGGGTCCGGGTTCGGGAGTTGAAAAACTGTTTTTT.

CDR3 residues: CASSFGLYYEQYF. The CDR3 DNA reads as TGCGCCAGCAGCTTTGGGCTTTACTACGAGCAGTACTTC. The chain joins TRBV5-1 to TRBJ2-7; no firm D call. Germline V gene data show CDR1 as SGHRS and CDR2 as YFSETQ. Trimming shortened V by 2 bases and J by 3 bases, and 9 bases separated the two germline ends. The CDR3 sequence is 13 residues long.

The chain combines TRBV27 with TRBJ2-3; 7 bases are a match to TRBD1. Germline V CDR1 and CDR2: MNHEY, SMNVEV (reference sequence). The CDR3 has 13 residues. With 5 bases clipped from V and 4 bases from J, the junction kept 3 bases outside the gene matches. The CDR3 is CASSPDRADTQYF. Written as DNA, the CDR3 is TGTGCCAGCAGTCCCGACAGGGCAGATACGCAGTATTTT.

The rearrangement joins TRBV27 to TRBJ2-7, with D possibly being TRBD1 (5 bases). The germline gives CDR1 MNHEY, CDR2 SMNVEV (reference sequence). CDR3 length: 12 amino acids. Trimming removed 5 bases at V and 6 bases at J, with 11 bases between. The CDR3 loop is CASSRGATEQYF. The CDR3 coding sequence is TGTGCCAGCAGTAGGGGTGCTACCGAGCAGTACTTC.

For the CDR3, the DNA is TGCGCCAGCAGCTCCCGACTGGCCAGGGAGGGAAAACTGTTTTTT. Amino acid sequence: CASSSRLAREGKLFF. J is TRBJ1-4 and V is TRBV4-1; D perhaps matches TRBD1 (5 bases). Looked up from germline, CDR1 is MGHRA and CDR2 is YSYEKL. The CDR3 has 15 residues. Trimming shortened V by 5 bases and J by 10 bases, and 20 bases separated the two germline ends.

The chain carries TRBV4-1 and TRBJ2-1, with 9 positions matching TRBD2. V was pared by 3 bases and J by 4 bases, with 13 bases of the junction left unmatched. Germline V CDR1 and CDR2: MGHRA, YSYEKL. The CDR3 runs to 18 residues. CDR3 residues: CASSHSAGGRAGYNEQFF. CDR3 sequence (DNA): TGCGCCAGCAGCCATTCCGCCGGCGGGAGGGCCGGATACAATGAGCAGTTCTTC.

The chain uses TRBV6-1 and TRBJ1-1; maybe TRBD1 (5 bases). The CDR3 runs to 14 residues. Deletions cut 6 bases from V and 4 bases from J, with 15 bases between. In germline, CDR1 is MNHNS, CDR2 SASEGT. The CDR3 spells CASSPEGVGTEAFF. The CDR3 region has the DNA TGTGCCAGCAGCCCCGAAGGGGTCGGCACTGAAGCTTTCTTT.

This chain connects TRBV27 to TRBJ1-2, with 7 bases lining up with TRBD1. With V trimmed by 3 bases and J by 4 bases, 5 bases remained unmatched. CDR1 and CDR2 (germline): MNHEY, SMNVEV (reference sequence). CDR3 length: 14 residues. The DNA of the CDR3 is TGTGCCAGCAGTTTGCGGACAGGCATCTATGGCTACACCTTC. Translating gives CASSLRTGIYGYTF.

The rearrangement uses TRBV5-6 and TRBJ2-3, with 7 bases that match TRBD2. The CDR3 consists of 19 residues. The ends lost 1 base at V and 0 bases at J; junction bases unmatched: 14. Germline values: CDR1 SGHDT, CDR2 YYEEEE. The CDR3 sequence is CASSLWSAPWGGSTDTQYF. In DNA, the CDR3 is TGTGCCAGCAGCTTGTGGTCCGCGCCCTGGGGGGGTAGCACAGATACGCAGTATTTT.

The V gene is TRBV7-2, the J gene TRBJ2-7; 8 bases are a match to TRBD1. V lost 5 bases to trimming and J lost 4 bases; unmatched junction nucleotides: 19. CDR1 SGHTA and CDR2 FQGNSA come from the germline V gene. The CDR3 contains 18 residues. The CDR3 coding sequence is TGTGCCAGCAGCCACTGGCAGGGGGCACCCCGGGCCCAATACGAGCAGTACTTC. It yields the protein CASSHWQGAPRAQYEQYF.

In DNA form, the CDR3 reads TGCGCCAGCAGCTCCTACACAGGGGGCGAAAGCCGGAACTACGAGCAGTACTTC. Its translation: CASSSYTGGESRNYEQYF. The chain joins TRBV5-1 to TRBJ2-7, with TRBD1 identical over 9 bases. Germline CDR1 is SGHRS and CDR2 is YFSETQ. This CDR3 is built from 18 residues. The V and J ends lost 3 bases and 3 bases, in that order; junction bases with no gene match: 16.

V gene TRBV7-2 combines with J gene TRBJ1-5; D ambiguous. The CDR3 spans 15 residues. Germline V gene data show CDR1 as SGHTA and CDR2 as FQGNSA. V lost 2 bases to trimming and J lost 6 bases, with 14 bases between them. CDR3 sequence: CASSLSAREPQPQHF. CDR3 DNA sequence: TGTGCCAGCAGCTTAAGCGCGAGGGAGCCTCAGCCCCAGCATTTT.

This clone has just one count. The chain combines TRBV5-6 with TRBJ2-7; 7 nucleotides match TRBD2. The CDR3 totals 16 residues. After removal of 0 bases from V and 2 bases from J, the junction contained 8 bases not matched to a gene. Germline CDR1 and CDR2: SGHDT and YYEEEE. CDR3 DNA: TGTGCCAGCAGCTTGGTTGTAGAGAGCGGGACCTACGAGCAGTACTTC. It codes for CASSLVVESGTYEQYF.

This chain connects TRBV6-5 to TRBJ1-1; D unresolved. Trimming removed 0 bases from V and 8 bases from J, with 13 bases in between. Germline CDR1 and CDR2: MNHEY and SVGAGI. This CDR3 has 14 amino acids. In DNA, the CDR3 is TGTGCCAGCAGTTACTCGGAACAGAGTGAAGAAGCTTTCTTT. It yields the protein CASSYSEQSEEAFF.

The chain recombines TRBV10-1 with TRBJ2-7; 10 bases are a match to TRBD1. The length of the CDR3 is 13 residues. Trimming at V came to 4 bases and at J to 4 bases, leaving 1 base not matched to a gene. Germline-derived CDR1 and CDR2 are WNHNN and SYGVQD (reference sequence). The CDR3 bases are TGCGCCAGCAGTGGGGACAGGGGATACGAGCAGTACTTC. It codes for CASSGDRGYEQYF.

This rearrangement joins TRBV4-2 to TRBJ2-3; 10 bases agree with TRBD2. The V segment lost 3 bases and the J segment 6 bases; nucleotides outside the gene matches: 12. Germline assignment: CDR1 LGHNA and CDR2 YNFKEQ. The CDR3 is 17 amino acids. Written as DNA, the CDR3 is TGTGCCAGCAGCCAGGGGCCGGGACTAGCGTACCAGGATACGCAGTATTTT. This encodes CASSQGPGLAYQDTQYF.

This clone appeared a few times. The chain couples TRBV4-1 to TRBJ1-2; D is unresolved. The CDR3 extends over 12 amino acids. Germline V CDR1 and CDR2: MGHRA, YSYEKL. Deletions cut 0 bases from V and 8 bases from J, with 7 bases between. DNA of the CDR3: TGCGCCAGCAGCCAAGAGTGGGAGGGCTACACCTTC. Translation: CASSQEWEGYTF.

As DNA, the CDR3 is TGTGCCAGCTCCGAGGGAAACACAGATACGCAGTATTTT. Protein product: CASSEGNTDTQYF. The rearrangement joins TRBV6-1 to TRBJ2-3, with D maybe TRBD2 (5 bases). The ends were cut back, 8 bases at V and 2 bases at J, with 11 bases in the middle. The CDR3 is made up of 13 amino acids. CDR1 is MNHNS and CDR2 is SASEGT in the germline V gene.

In regard to this clone: Other DNA sequences in the same sample also yield this CDR3. The chain recombines TRBV27 with TRBJ2-1; the match to TRBD2 covers 16 bases. This CDR3 is built from 15 residues. The V and J ends lost 6 bases and 10 bases, in that order; junction bases with no gene match: 6. Germline CDR1 is MNHEY and CDR2 is SMNVEV (reference sequence). The CDR3 here is CASRTPGLAGGEQFF. The CDR3 DNA reads TGTGCCAGCAGGACACCGGGACTAGCGGGAGGGGAGCAGTTCTTC.

V is TRBV28 and J is TRBJ2-1; 9 nucleotides line up with TRBD2. Per germline, CDR1 MDHEN and CDR2 SYDVKM. After removal of 5 bases from V and 1 base from J, the junction contained 9 bases not matched to a gene. The CDR3 extends over 17 amino acids. The CDR3 DNA reads as TGTGCCAGCAGTGAGGCCTATAGCGGGAGATCCTACAATGAGCAGTTCTTC. Its protein is CASSEAYSGRSYNEQFF.

This chain connects TRBV2 to TRBJ1-5; 11 bases are shared with TRBD1. The CDR3 consists of 19 residues. Germline CDR1 and CDR2: SNHLY and FYNNEI. Trimming cost V 4 bases and J 0 bases; bases outside gene matches: 11. CDR3: CASSGGRDRGVYSNQPQHF. The CDR3 DNA reads as TGTGCCAGCAGTGGGGGTCGGGACAGGGGGGTTTATAGCAATCAGCCCCAGCATTTT.

This clone is a singleton in its sample. The V gene is TRBV25-1, the J gene TRBJ1-1; the D gene is possibly TRBD1 (6 bases). Trimming cost V 8 bases and J 10 bases, with 26 bases left between them. The germline CDR1 and CDR2 sequences are MGHDK and SYGVNS. The CDR3 sequence is 15 residues long. The DNA for the CDR3 is TGTGCCAGCCGCGATGGGGGCAGGGACCTGTTTGGAGCTTTCTTT. It yields the protein CASRDGGRDLFGAFF.

This chain links TRBV6-1 with TRBJ2-7, with 10 bases identical to TRBD1. The CDR3 length is 13 residues. CDR1 and CDR2 (germline): MNHNS, SASEGT. The ends lost 8 bases at V and 3 bases at J; junction bases unmatched: 4. CDR3 sequence reads: CASEDRGIYEQYF. The CDR3 bases are TGTGCCAGCGAGGACAGGGGGATCTACGAGCAGTACTTC.

The chain has TRBV18 and TRBJ2-3; 7 nucleotides align to TRBD2. CDR3 length: 16 residues. Germline V gene sequence: CDR1 KGHSH, CDR2 LQKENI. V was pared by 0 bases and J by 4 bases, with 7 bases of the junction left unmatched. The CDR3: CASSPPSGMGADTQYF. The CDR3, as DNA: TGTGCCAGCTCACCACCGAGCGGGATGGGCGCAGATACGCAGTATTTT.